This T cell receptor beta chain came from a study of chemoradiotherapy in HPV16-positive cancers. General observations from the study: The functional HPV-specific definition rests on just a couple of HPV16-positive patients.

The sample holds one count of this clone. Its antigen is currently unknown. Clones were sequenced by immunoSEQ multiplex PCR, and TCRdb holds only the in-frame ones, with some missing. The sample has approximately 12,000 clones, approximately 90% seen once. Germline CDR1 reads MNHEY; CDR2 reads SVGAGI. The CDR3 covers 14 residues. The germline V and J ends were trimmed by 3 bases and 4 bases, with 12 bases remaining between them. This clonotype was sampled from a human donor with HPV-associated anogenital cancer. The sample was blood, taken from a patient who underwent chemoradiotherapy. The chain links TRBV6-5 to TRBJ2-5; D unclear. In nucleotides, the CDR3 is TGTGCCAGCAGTTATTCGCGCAGCAGAGAGACCCAGTACTTC. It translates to CASSYSRSRETQYF.